The TCR beta chain under discussion was sequenced for a study of blood T cell repertoires in COVID-19. Study background: In each case, the material was cDNA or gDNA derived from T cells, B-cell-depleted T cells, or PBMCs.

Germline CDR1 and CDR2: WSHSY and SAAADI. The V end was cut by 3 bases, the J end by 8 bases, with 13 bases between. The CDR3 runs 14 residues. Per the original methods: Amplified reference gene primers provided the basis for estimating nucleated cell counts. Clones were read by immunoSEQ multiplex PCR, and TCRdb kept only the in-frame ones, dropping some. V and J calls and clone size are as listed in that table; D and trimming were resolved from the DNA. The data contain about 480,000 clones, 87% of them singletons. Enrollees, roughly 18 to 90 years old, lived in some 24 US areas. Membership in each cohort depended on participant-reported clinical history.

The J gene is TRBJ1-4, the V gene TRBV10-2, with D possibly matching TRBD1 (5 bases). Sequencing was done on a sample of PBMCs or T cells enriched from blood (not recorded which). The clonotype originates from a woman aged 18-29 years with acute COVID-19. The CDR3 sequence: CASSEVRQREKLFF. The DNA for the CDR3 is TGCGCCAGCAGTGAAGTGAGACAGAGGGAAAAACTGTTTTTT.